Following are 15 T cell receptor beta chains from one sample sequenced in a study of neurological immune-mediated disorders (dated 2019 in TCRdb). The library relied on 5' RACE. The instrument was an Illumina HiSeq 2500. TCRdb ran its own pipeline on the public reads, namely fastp trimming at Q25 and MiXCR clone calling, and kept in-frame beta chains. Records with the same CDR3 protein are collapsed into one entry carrying the most frequent genes and DNA. The sample yields over 35,000 distinct CDR3 sequences; 3% to 4.5% were counted once. The ten biggest clones cover 2.2% of the sample. The material sequenced was PBMCs. The receptor source for this set is a man aged 25 to 45 with multiple sclerosis.

This clonotype was observed many times. This chain connects TRBV14 to TRBJ2-2; tentative D call: TRBD2 (5 bases). The CDR3 is 13 amino acids. Looked up from germline, CDR1 is SGHDN and CDR2 is FVKESK. The V end lost 1 base, the J end lost 5 bases, and 5 bases lay between the germline ends. CDR3 in DNA: TGTGCCAGCAGCCAAGCGGGAACCGGGGAGCTGTTTTTT. Translated: CASSQAGTGELFF.

This clonotype has a handful of counts. This CDR3 is CASSVGGVQQFF. The CDR3 nucleotides read TGTGCTAGTTCTGTGGGGGGGGTACAGCAGTTCTTC. The chain links TRBV12-5 to TRBJ2-1, with 7 bases matching TRBD2. Trimming removed 8 bases from V and 11 bases from J; junction bases left unmatched: 9. Germline-derived CDR1 and CDR2 are LGHNT and FRNRAP. The CDR3 has 12 amino acids.

This clonotype was recorded at least ten times. The chain joins TRBV5-1 to TRBJ2-7; 10 bases align to TRBD2. This CDR3 is 15 amino acids long. The V and J ends lost 0 bases and 3 bases, in that order; junction bases with no gene match: 3. Germline CDR1 reads SGHRS; CDR2 reads YFSETQ. The DNA of the CDR3 is TGCGCCAGCAGCTTGGAGCCTAGCGGGAGCTACGAGCAGTACTTC. Its protein product is CASSLEPSGSYEQYF.

There are many counts of this clonotype. The chain employs TRBV20-1 and TRBJ2-3; 7 positions match TRBD1. Per the germline V gene, CDR1 is DFQATT and CDR2 is SNEGSKA (reference sequence). The CDR3 runs 13 residues. V shed 5 bases, J shed 6 bases, and the junction held 8 bases outside the gene matches. This CDR3 is CSAPTQQGDTQYF. In DNA form, the CDR3 reads TGCAGTGCTCCCACCCAACAGGGGGATACGCAGTATTTT.

There are many counts of this clonotype. The J gene is TRBJ1-1, the V gene TRBV5-1; TRBD1 aligns across 9 bases. Germline V lookup: CDR1 SGHRS, CDR2 YFSETQ. The ends lost 4 bases at V and 4 bases at J; junction bases unmatched: 2. This CDR3 region has 13 residues. The CDR3 reads CASSTGQGTEAFF. The CDR3 nucleotides are TGCGCCAGCAGCACGGGACAGGGCACTGAAGCTTTCTTT.

This clonotype was observed many times. The V call is TRBV18, the J call TRBJ1-1; no definite D call. The CDR3 spans 12 residues. V was clipped by 3 bases and J by 7 bases, with 9 bases between them. Looked up from germline, CDR1 is KGHSH and CDR2 is LQKENI. As DNA, the CDR3 is TGTGCCAGCTCACCTGTGCGGGGTGAAGCTTTCTTT. Encoded protein: CASSPVRGEAFF. The full variable domain, its missing parts supplied by reference TRBV18 and TRBJ1-1, is NAGVMQNPRHLVRRRGQEARLRCSPMKGHSHVYWYRQLPEEGLKFMVYLQKENIIDESGMPKERFSAEFPKEGPSILRIQQVVRGDSAAYFCASSPVRGEAFFGQGTRLTVV.

There are many counts of this clonotype. V usage is TRBV10-3 and J usage is TRBJ1-3; D gene ambiguous. CDR3 length equals 13 residues. Germline CDR1 ENHRY, CDR2 SYGVKD. V gave up 6 bases and J gave up 0 bases, with 6 bases separating them. CDR3 sequence reads: CAIRIPSGNTIYF. CDR3 DNA sequence: TGTGCCATCAGAATTCCCTCTGGAAACACCATATATTTT.

This clonotype has at least ten counts. The chain uses TRBV28 and TRBJ2-5; 9 bases fit TRBD1. This CDR3 is built from 16 residues. V gave up 1 base and J gave up 5 bases; unmatched junction bases: 8. CDR1 MDHEN and CDR2 SYDVKM come from the germline V gene. As DNA, the CDR3 is TGTGCCAGCAGTTTATCGGGACAGGGCCGTTTGGAGACCCAGTACTTC. Translated: CASSLSGQGRLETQYF.

This clonotype came up many times. This chain connects TRBV30 to TRBJ2-5, with a weak D call TRBD2 (6 bases). V lost 2 bases and J lost 1, with 14 bases in between. Germline V CDR1 and CDR2: GTSNPN, SVGIG (reference sequence). This CDR3 region has 15 residues. The CDR3 region is CAWSWRGTPQETQYF. CDR3 DNA: TGTGCCTGGAGTTGGAGGGGAACACCCCAAGAGACCCAGTACTTC. The variable domain in full, with the rest retrieved from reference TRBV30 and TRBJ2-5, is SQTIHQWPATLVQPVGSPLSLECTVEGTSNPNLYWYRQAAGRGLQLLFYSVGIGQISSEVPQNLSASRPQDRQFILSSKKLLLSDSGFYLCAWSWRGTPQETQYFGPGTRLLVL.

By frequency in the sample, this clonotype is medium-sized. J is TRBJ2-3 and V is TRBV20-1; perhaps TRBD2 as D (7 bases). Trimming removed 5 bases at V and 2 bases at J, with 17 bases between. The CDR3 has 15 amino acids. Germline V CDR1 and CDR2: DFQATT, SNEGSKA (reference sequence). The DNA for the CDR3 is TGCAGTGCTCCTCGGGTGGCGGGGGCCACAGATACGCAGTATTTT. Translating it yields CSAPRVAGATDTQYF.

Ten or more counts support this clonotype. The chain is built from TRBV20-1 and TRBJ1-1, with unresolved D. Germline V CDR1 and CDR2: DFQATT, SNEGSKA (reference sequence). The CDR3 extends over 9 amino acids. V was shortened by 6 bases and J by 11 bases, with 10 bases between the two germline ends. This chain's CDR3 is CSAQQWAFF. The CDR3 DNA sequence: TGCAGTGCCCAACAATGGGCTTTCTTT.

This clonotype was seen repeatedly, ten times or more. The rearrangement joins TRBV3-1 to TRBJ1-5; D call uncertain. This CDR3 has 15 residues. In germline, CDR1 is LGHDT, CDR2 YNNKEL (reference sequence). Trimming took 1 base from V and 6 from J, leaving 13 bases between them. The CDR3 DNA is TGTGCCAGCAGCCAAGTTATGGGGAAGGCTCAGCCCCAGCATTTT. As protein: CASSQVMGKAQPQHF.

This clonotype was counted only a few times. V is TRBV7-2 and J is TRBJ2-1, with D possibly matching TRBD1 (6 bases). CDR1 and CDR2 (germline): SGHTA, FQGNSA. Deletions cut 3 bases from V and 3 bases from J, with 12 bases between. CDR3 length equals 15 residues. CDR3 nucleotide sequence: TGTGCCAGCAGCTTTTCAGGGGCTCTCTACAATGAGCAGTTCTTC. Its protein is CASSFSGALYNEQFF.

This clonotype was seen many times. The V and J genes are TRBV6-2 or TRBV6-3 and TRBJ2-2; 7 nucleotides agree with TRBD2. The ends lost 5 bases at V and 4 bases at J; junction bases unmatched: 7. The length of the CDR3 is 15 residues. The germline V gene has CDR1 MNHEY and CDR2 SVGEGT. The CDR3 nucleotides are TGTGCCAGCAGTGAGACTAGCTCCCGCACCGGGGAGCTGTTTTTT. Translating gives CASSETSSRTGELFF.

This clonotype was detected a few times. The V call is TRBV20-1, the J call TRBJ2-7, with 13 bases fitting TRBD2. Trimming cost V 2 bases and J 1 base; bases outside gene matches: 5. The length of the CDR3 is 16 residues. Looked up from germline, CDR1 is DFQATT and CDR2 is SNEGSKA (reference sequence). CDR3 protein: CSARPLGLAGSYEQYF. In nucleotides, the CDR3 is TGCAGTGCTAGACCCTTGGGACTAGCGGGATCCTACGAGCAGTACTTC.